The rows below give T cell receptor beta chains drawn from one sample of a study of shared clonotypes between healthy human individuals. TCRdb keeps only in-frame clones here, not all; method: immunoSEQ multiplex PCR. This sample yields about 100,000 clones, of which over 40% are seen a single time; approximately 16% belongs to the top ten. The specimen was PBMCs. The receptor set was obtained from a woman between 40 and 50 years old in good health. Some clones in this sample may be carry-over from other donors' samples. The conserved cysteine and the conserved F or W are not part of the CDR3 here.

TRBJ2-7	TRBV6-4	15	ASSNYLGHTKGYEQY
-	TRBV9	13	ASSAAGGSSNEQY
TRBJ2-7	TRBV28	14	ASSFGNLDSSYEQY
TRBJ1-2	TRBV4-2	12	ASSHPRDGGGYT
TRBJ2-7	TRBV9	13	ASSVGRVGGYEQY
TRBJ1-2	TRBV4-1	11	ASSQDLAYGYT
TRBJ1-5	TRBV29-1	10	SVDDRVGNQH
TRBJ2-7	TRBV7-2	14	ASSSPRATGNYEQY
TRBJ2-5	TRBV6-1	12	ASSVDRVVETQY
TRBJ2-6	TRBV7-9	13	ALGAGISGANVLT
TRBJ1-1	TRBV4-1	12	ASMLTGGNTEAF
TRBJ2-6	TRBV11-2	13	ASSFQRPGANVLT
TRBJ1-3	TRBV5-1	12	ASSLQTSGNTIY
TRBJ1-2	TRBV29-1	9	SESSNYGYT
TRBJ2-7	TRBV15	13	ATSRERTGAYEQY
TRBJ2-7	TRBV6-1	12	ASSSSGRPYEQY
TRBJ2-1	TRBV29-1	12	SVVQGPTNNEQF
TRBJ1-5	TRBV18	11	ASSPGRDQPQH
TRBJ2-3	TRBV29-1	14	SARGGLAGGTDTQY
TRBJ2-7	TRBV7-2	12	ASSYRQGDYEQY
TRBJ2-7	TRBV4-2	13	ASSLPAGGVNEQY
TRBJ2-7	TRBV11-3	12	ASSFRGRGYEQY
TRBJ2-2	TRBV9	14	ASSVMGQGFTGELF
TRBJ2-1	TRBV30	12	AWSAGTRYNEQF
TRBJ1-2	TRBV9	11	ASSVDIFYGYT
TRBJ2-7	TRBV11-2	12	ASSPGQGYYEQY
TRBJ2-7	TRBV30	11	AWRAGQGFEQY
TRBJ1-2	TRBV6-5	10	ASSDPPHGYT
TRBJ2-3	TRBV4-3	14	ASSQDGGLRTDTQY
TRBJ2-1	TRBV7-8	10	ASSLSSGEQF
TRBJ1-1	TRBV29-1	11	SVDNRVNTEAF
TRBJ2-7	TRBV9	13	ASSVTPQGVREQY
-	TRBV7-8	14	ASSTRAGTPDYEQY
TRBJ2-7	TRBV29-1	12	SVVTSGTFYEQY
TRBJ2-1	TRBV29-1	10	SALATYNEQF
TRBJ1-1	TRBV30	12	AWSVEWQNTEAF
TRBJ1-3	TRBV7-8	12	ASSSGQIQDTIY
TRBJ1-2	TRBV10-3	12	AIRDIQENYGYT
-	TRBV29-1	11	SVATSARYEQY
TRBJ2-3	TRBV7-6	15	ASSLAGAGSSTDTQY
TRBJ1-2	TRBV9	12	ASSEGTANYGYT
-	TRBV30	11	AWMFTSYNEQF
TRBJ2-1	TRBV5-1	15	ASSLEASGSSYNEQF
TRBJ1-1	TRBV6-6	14	ASSYSGGGPNTEAF
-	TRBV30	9	AWSDSYEQY
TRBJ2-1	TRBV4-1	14	ASSQVGLEENNEQF
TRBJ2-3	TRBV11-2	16	ASSLAGHGREITDTQY
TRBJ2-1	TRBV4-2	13	ASSQDGREGNEQF
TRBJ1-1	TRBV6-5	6	ASSWAF
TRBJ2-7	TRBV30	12	AWRAGLAGGEQY
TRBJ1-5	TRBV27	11	ASSLSMWQPQH
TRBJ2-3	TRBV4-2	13	ASSQERGYTDTQY
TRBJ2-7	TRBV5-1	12	ASSFLGGTYEQY
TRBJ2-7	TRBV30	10	AGAGGSYEQY